These 14 T cell receptor beta chains were all obtained from the same sample, sequenced in a study of T-cell reconstitution after alpha-beta-depleted transplantation in children. Unique molecular identifiers were used in preparing the TCRbeta library. Each CDR3 protein is one row after TCRdb ran MiXCR on the PCR reads. The repertoire holds about 220,000 distinct CDR3 sequences, with about 15% as singletons. The source was PBMCs, mostly from graft donor cells, collected 360 days after TCRalphabeta/CD19-depleted stem cell transplant. The source of these receptors is a male patient between 2 and 10 years old who had a stem cell transplant for acute lymphoblastic leukemia, so the T cells may come from the graft donor.

In this sample, this clonotype turned up a few times. The CDR3 sequence is CASSLGGRGSTDTQYF. DNA for the CDR3: TGTGCCAGCAGCTTAGGCGGAAGGGGGAGCACAGATACGCAGTATTTT. The rearrangement links TRBV7-2 to TRBJ2-3; TRBD1 is a possible D gene (6 bases). Germline CDR1 is SGHTA and CDR2 is FQGNSA. The length of the CDR3 is 16 residues. The ends were cut back, 1 base at V and 0 bases at J, with 11 bases in the middle. The full variable domain, in which reference TRBV7-2 and TRBJ2-3 provide the parts outside the CDR3, is GAGVSQSPSNKVTEKGKDVELRCDPISGHTALYWYRQSLGQGLEFLIYFQGNSAPDKSGLPSDRFSAERTGGSVSTLTIQRTQQEDSAVYLCASSLGGRGSTDTQYFGPGTRLTVL.

The chain combines TRBV20-1 with TRBJ1-4, with 10 bases lining up with TRBD1. The CDR3 has 14 residues. The J segment lost 7 bases and the V segment lost 3 bases, leaving 5 bases of the junction unmatched. The V gene's germline CDR1 is DFQATT and CDR2 SNEGSKA (reference sequence). DNA of the CDR3: TGCAGTGCTAGTCCGGGACAGGGGATTGAAAAACTGTTTTTT. Protein sequence: CSASPGQGIEKLFF.

This clonotype was detected ten times or more. This chain joins TRBV12-3 or TRBV12-4 and TRBJ2-2; D is perhaps TRBD1 (6 bases). The CDR3 runs to 13 residues. V was pared by 2 bases and J by 6 bases, with 7 bases between. Here the CDR3 reads CASSLQGSGELFF. The CDR3 bases are TGTGCCAGCAGTTTACAGGGGTCCGGGGAGCTGTTTTTT.

This clonotype occurred many times. The rearrangement uses TRBV7-2 and TRBJ2-5, with 12 positions matching TRBD2. V lost 4 bases and J lost 5; bases outside the gene matches: 8. The CDR3 contains 16 residues. Germline CDR1 reads SGHTA; CDR2 reads FQGNSA. The CDR3 spells CASSSPGLAGQETQYF. For the CDR3, the DNA is TGTGCCAGCAGCTCGCCGGGACTAGCGGGTCAGGAGACCCAGTACTTC.

This clonotype was recorded a few times. The chain uses TRBV10-2 and TRBJ2-7; TRBD2 aligns across 8 bases. The CDR3 length is 16 residues. Germline CDR1 WSHSY, CDR2 SAAADI. After removal of 5 bases from V and 2 bases from J, the junction contained 11 bases not matched to a gene. The CDR3 DNA reads TGCGCCAGCAGTCCAACGAAGGGACTAGGTACCTACGAGCAGTACTTC. Protein product: CASSPTKGLGTYEQYF.

This clonotype was counted between two and nine times. V and J are TRBV4-2 and TRBJ1-1, with 8 bases that match TRBD1. Unmatched junction bases numbered 6, after V lost 0 bases and J lost 6 bases. Germline V lookup: CDR1 LGHNA, CDR2 YNFKEQ. The length of the CDR3 is 15 residues. CDR3 nucleotides: TGTGCCAGCAGCCAAGAGGCCAGGGGGCAATCTGAAGCTTTCTTT. It specifies CASSQEARGQSEAFF.

This clonotype was recorded a few times. The gene calls are TRBV4-2 and TRBJ2-1, with D possibly called TRBD1 or TRBD2 (5 bases each). The CDR3 is 16 amino acids. Germline lookup yields CDR1 LGHNA and CDR2 YNFKEQ. The V end was cut by 3 bases, the J end by 0 bases, with 12 bases between. This CDR3 is CASSQGPGLSYNEQFF. The CDR3, as DNA: TGTGCCAGCAGCCAGGGTCCGGGGCTCTCCTACAATGAGCAGTTCTTC.

This clonotype was counted only a few times. V and J are TRBV12-3 or TRBV12-4 and TRBJ2-3, with D hard to call. The CDR3 contains 12 residues. The V end lost 0 bases, the J end lost 5 bases, and 3 bases lay between the germline ends. CDR3 DNA sequence: TGTGCCAGCAGTTTAGCGGAAGATACGCAGTATTTT. It encodes CASSLAEDTQYF.

The chain has TRBV12-3 or TRBV12-4 and TRBJ2-4, with 10 bases aligning to TRBD2. V shed 6 bases and J 6 bases; nucleotides not matched to a gene: 8. CDR3 length: 15 residues. The CDR3, as DNA: TGTGCCAGCAGCCCATTAGCGGGGGGAGCAAACATTCAGTACTTC. Protein product: CASSPLAGGANIQYF.

V gene TRBV7-2 combines with J gene TRBJ1-2; TRBD1 aligns across 10 bases. The germline V gene has CDR1 SGHTA and CDR2 FQGNSA. This CDR3 contains 13 residues. V shed 6 bases and J 13 bases; nucleotides not matched to a gene: 11. The CDR3 DNA sequence: TGTGCCAGCAGTAAACCCGGGACAGGGGCTGGCACCTTC. The encoded protein is CASSKPGTGAGTF.

This clonotype was found a few times. The V gene is TRBV7-9, the J gene TRBJ2-7; a weak D match, TRBD2 (5 bases). V lost 3 bases to trimming and J lost 0 bases, with 12 bases between them. The CDR3 length is 15 residues. CDR1 SEHNR and CDR2 FQNEAQ come from the germline V gene (reference sequence). The CDR3 DNA reads TGTGCCAGCAGCTTGGCCCCGGGAACCTCCTACGAGCAGTACTTC. It is translated as CASSLAPGTSYEQYF.

In its sample, this clonotype was seen a few times. The rearrangement uses TRBV28 and TRBJ1-2; D is undetermined. The germline gives CDR1 MDHEN, CDR2 SYDVKM. The germline V and J ends were trimmed by 4 bases and 5 bases, with 20 bases remaining between them. The CDR3 totals 16 residues. The CDR3 loop is CASSSHPRGTTYGYTF. CDR3 nucleotides: TGTGCCAGCAGTTCGCACCCGCGGGGTACCACTTATGGCTACACCTTC.

A few counts support this clonotype. The chain is built from TRBV2 and TRBJ2-1; D remains ambiguous. The V end lost 2 bases, the J end lost 8 bases, and 10 bases lay between the germline ends. Looked up from germline, CDR1 is SNHLY and CDR2 is FYNNEI. CDR3 size: 13 residues. The CDR3 loop is CASSERIRDEQFF. CDR3 sequence (DNA): TGTGCCAGCAGTGAAAGGATTCGGGATGAGCAGTTCTTC.

The chain joins TRBV5-1 to TRBJ2-5; D is perhaps TRBD2 (6 bases). Germline V lookup: CDR1 SGHRS, CDR2 YFSETQ. V lost 0 bases, J lost 2 bases, and 8 bases lay in between. The CDR3 is made up of 14 amino acids. The CDR3 bases are TGCGCCAGCAGCTTGGGGGGACTGCAAGAGACCCAGTACTTC. It is translated as CASSLGGLQETQYF.